The entry that follows covers one T cell receptor beta chain sequence. The V end lost 0 bases, the J end lost 5 bases, and 8 bases lay between the germline ends. CDR3 length: 14 amino acids. The germline V gene encodes CDR1 MNHEY and CDR2 SVGAGI. These data are taken from a study of blood T cells in healthy people across ages. Primed by a sample-barcoded 5' primer and a J-beta primer mix, a second PCR proceeded for roughly 7 to 11 cycles. TCRdb itself ran the 5' RACE reads through MiXCR, one entry per CDR3 protein. The data show more than 650,000 distinct CDR3 sequences, about a fifth seen once. The TCR originated in a man between 65 and 85 years old in good health. The J gene is TRBJ2-1, the V gene TRBV6-5, with D perhaps matching TRBD1 (6 bases). The material sequenced was blood. The CDR3 region has the DNA TGTGCCAGCAGTTACTCTGACAGGAACAATGAGCAGTTCTTC. The encoded protein is CASSYSDRNNEQFF.